These T cell receptor beta chains were read from a single sample in a study of blood T cell repertoires in COVID-19. Using immunoSEQ multiplex PCR, the repertoire was profiled, and TCRdb retains in-frame clones only, with some absent. The data hold 90,000 to 120,000 clones, with around four fifths observed a single time. Sequences were obtained from peripheral blood. The receptors come from an older man with acute or convalescent COVID-19. CDR3s include the opening cysteine and the closing phenylalanine or tryptophan. A D gene is named only where the DNA matches it firmly. Clone sizes are given selectively: once, few, many, or a class where the clone is expanded.

v_call	clone_size	j_call	d_call	cdr3_length	cdr3_aa	cdr3_nt
TRBV5-4	NA	TRBJ1-1	NA	13	CASSLSSDTEAFF	TGTGCCAGCAGCTTGTCCAGTGACACTGAAGCTTTCTTT
TRBV6-1	NA	TRBJ2-5	TRBD2	16	CASSEIPGLETGTQYF	TGTGCCAGCAGTGAGATTCCGGGACTAGAAACTGGGACCCAGTACTTC
TRBV7-6	NA	TRBJ1-4	NA	15	CASSLAGQGQEKLFF	TGTGCCAGCAGCTTAGCGGGGCAGGGGCAAGAAAAACTGTTTTTT
TRBV7-2	NA	TRBJ2-7	NA	12	CASGRDGYEQYF	TGTGCCAGCGGGCGGGACGGCTACGAGCAGTACTTC
TRBV18	NA	TRBJ1-1	NA	17	CASSPPIRMGANTEAFF	TGTGCCAGCTCACCACCGATCAGGATGGGAGCGAACACTGAAGCTTTCTTT
TRBV1	NA	TRBJ2-1	NA	17	CTSSQDISGSSYNEQFF	TGCACCAGCAGCCAAGATATTAGCGGAAGCTCCTACAATGAGCAGTTCTTC
TRBV4-3	NA	TRBJ2-3	TRBD2	19	CASSQTTQLAGDTTDTQYF	TGCGCCAGCAGCCAGACTACTCAACTAGCGGGGGACACCACAGATACGCAGTATTTT
TRBV19	NA	TRBJ2-7	NA	15	CASSIRPDRAYEQYF	TGTGCCAGTAGTATTCGCCCAGACAGAGCCTACGAGCAGTACTTC
TRBV28	NA	TRBJ2-2	TRBD1	15	CASSPGTGPIRELFF	TGTGCCAGCAGTCCCGGGACAGGGCCTATCCGGGAGCTGTTTTTT
TRBV29-1	medium-sized	TRBJ1-3	NA	14	CSVEPQGSGNTIYF	TGCAGCGTTGAGCCACAGGGCTCTGGAAACACCATATATTTT
TRBV12-5	NA	TRBJ2-2	TRBD2	20	CASGPLSGGLINRNTGELFF	TGTGCTAGTGGTCCCTTGAGCGGGGGCCTCATCAATAGAAACACCGGGGAGCTGTTTTTT
TRBV9	NA	TRBJ2-3	TRBD2	15	CASSLSGGLSDTQYF	TGTGCCAGCAGCTTGAGCGGGGGGTTATCAGATACGCAGTATTTT
TRBV29-1	NA	TRBJ1-2	NA	12	CSVEQGNYGYTF	TGCAGCGTTGAACAGGGAAACTATGGCTACACCTTC
TRBV19	NA	TRBJ1-5	NA	14	CASSVPGTNQPQHF	TGTGCCAGTAGTGTTCCGGGAACAAATCAGCCCCAGCATTTT
TRBV28	NA	TRBJ1-5	TRBD1	20	CASSLGADRGQGYSNQPQHF	TGTGCCAGCAGTTTAGGGGCTGACAGGGGACAAGGGTATAGCAATCAGCCCCAGCATTTT
TRBV19	once	TRBJ2-3	NA	9	CATRATQYF	TGTGCCACCAGGGCTACGCAGTATTTT
TRBV6-5	NA	TRBJ2-7	TRBD1	15	CASRKGPGQTYEQYF	TGTGCCAGCAGAAAAGGGCCGGGACAGACCTACGAGCAGTACTTC
TRBV11-2	NA	TRBJ1-1	NA	13	CASSLDPTGEAFF	TGTGCCAGCAGCTTAGACCCGACAGGCGAAGCTTTCTTT
TRBV29-1	NA	TRBJ2-1	TRBD1	16	CSVGGQGAKYYNEQFF	TGCAGCGTTGGGGGACAGGGGGCAAAATACTACAATGAGCAGTTCTTC
TRBV19	NA	TRBJ1-2	TRBD1	17	CASSIRDSLKHLYGYTF	TGTGCCAGTAGTATCCGGGACAGCCTTAAACATCTCTATGGCTACACCTTC
TRBV4-3	NA	TRBJ1-2	NA	14	CASSQAQANYGYTF	TGCGCCAGCAGCCAAGCCCAGGCTAACTATGGCTACACCTTC
TRBV4-3	NA	TRBJ1-2	TRBD1	15	CASSQVSGQDYGYTF	TGCGCCAGCAGCCAAGTGTCGGGACAGGACTATGGCTACACCTTC
TRBV5-1	NA	TRBJ1-2	NA	14	CASSREGSNYGYTF	TGCGCCAGCAGTCGGGAGGGGAGTAACTATGGCTACACCTTC
TRBV9	few	TRBJ2-7	NA	16	CASSPRGAGFSYEQYF	TGTGCCAGCAGCCCCCGGGGTGCGGGGTTCTCCTACGAGCAGTACTTC
TRBV29-1	few	TRBJ1-3	NA	11	CAQNSGNTIYF	TGCGCTCAGAACTCTGGAAACACCATATATTTT
TRBV5-6	NA	TRBJ2-5	NA	12	CASSQLGRTQYF	TGTGCCAGCAGCCAGCTTGGGAGAACCCAGTACTTC
TRBV7-7	NA	TRBJ2-1	TRBD2	16	CASSLTSGGAEGEQFF	TGTGCTAGCAGCTTGACTAGCGGGGGGGCCGAGGGTGAGCAGTTCTTC
TRBV5-1	NA	TRBJ2-2	NA	15	CASRQTGDYTGELFF	TGCGCCAGCAGACAAACAGGGGACTACACCGGGGAGCTGTTTTTT
TRBV6-1	NA	TRBJ2-6	NA	17	CASSEEVVLSGANVLTF	TGTGCCAGCAGTGAAGAAGTGGTACTCTCTGGGGCCAACGTCCTGACTTTC
TRBV5-1	NA	TRBJ1-4	NA	14	CASSSRDINEKLFF	TGCGCCAGCAGCTCCCGGGACATTAATGAAAAACTGTTTTTT
TRBV7-3	NA	TRBJ2-3	NA	13	CASSLMQSDTQYF	TGTGCCAGCAGCTTAATGCAGTCAGATACGCAGTATTTT
TRBV7-8	NA	TRBJ2-1	NA	13	CASSGSTRAEQFF	TGTGCCAGCAGCGGCAGCACCAGGGCTGAGCAGTTCTTC
TRBV6-5	NA	TRBJ2-2	NA	13	CASLGGAGGELFF	TGTGCCAGTCTTGGGGGGGCTGGCGGGGAGCTGTTTTTT
TRBV5-1	NA	TRBJ1-2	NA	14	CASSTGTATYGYTF	TGCGCCAGCAGCACAGGGACCGCCACGTATGGCTACACCTTC
TRBV3-1/TRBV3-2	few	TRBJ1-1	TRBD1	14	CASSQEDRGFEAFF	TGTGCCAGCAGCCAAGAAGACAGGGGCTTTGAAGCTTTCTTT
TRBV5-1	NA	TRBJ2-5	TRBD2	14	CASGRVGGQETQYF	TGCGCCAGCGGGAGGGTTGGTGGTCAAGAGACCCAGTACTTC
TRBV11-2	NA	TRBJ2-1	NA	14	CASSLQTLGDEQFF	TGTGCCAGCAGCTTACAGACCCTCGGAGATGAGCAGTTCTTC
TRBV10-3	NA	TRBJ2-1	NA	13	CAISDFRGNEQFF	TGTGCCATCAGTGATTTCAGGGGAAATGAGCAGTTCTTC
TRBV27	NA	TRBJ2-3	TRBD2	13	CASSGGLVVTQYF	TGTGCCAGCAGTGGGGGACTAGTCGTTACGCAGTATTTT
TRBV6-5	NA	TRBJ1-3	NA	15	CASSYVVASGDTIYF	TGTGCCAGCAGTTATGTCGTTGCCTCGGGGGACACCATATATTTT
TRBV11-2	NA	TRBJ1-1	NA	17	CASSLAAGARMNTEAFF	TGTGCCAGCAGCTTAGCGGCTGGGGCGCGGATGAACACTGAAGCTTTCTTT
TRBV6-5	NA	TRBJ1-4	TRBD1	13	CASTRDRGEKLFF	TGTGCCAGCACCAGGGACAGGGGTGAAAAACTGTTTTTT
TRBV19	NA	TRBJ1-5	TRBD1	16	CASSIEGQNSNQPQHF	TGTGCCAGTAGTATAGAGGGACAGAATAGCAATCAGCCCCAGCATTTT
TRBV24-1	NA	TRBJ2-2	TRBD1	15	CATSNTGGNTGELFF	TGTGCCACCAGCAACACAGGGGGCAACACCGGGGAGCTGTTTTTT
TRBV11-2	few	TRBJ2-2	TRBD1	16	CASSQTGTGFTGELFF	TGTGCCAGCAGTCAGACCGGGACAGGCTTCACCGGGGAGCTGTTTTTT
TRBV9	NA	TRBJ1-4	NA	14	CASSVEPGFQELFF	TGTGCCAGCAGCGTAGAACCTGGGTTCCAGGAACTGTTTTTT
TRBV18	once	TRBJ1-6	TRBD1	16	CASSPAAGGYNSPLHF	TGTGCCAGCTCACCCGCGGCAGGGGGCTATAATTCACCCCTCCACTTT
TRBV5-1	NA	TRBJ2-1	NA	14	CASSREGGKGEQFF	TGCGCCAGCAGCAGAGAAGGGGGTAAGGGTGAGCAGTTCTTC
TRBV12-3/TRBV12-4	NA	TRBJ2-7	TRBD1	13	CASKKGASREQYF	TGTGCCAGCAAGAAGGGGGCGAGTAGGGAGCAGTACTTC
TRBV5-1	NA	TRBJ1-2	NA	12	CASSTGNSGYTF	TGCGCCAGCAGCACAGGCAACAGTGGCTACACCTTC
TRBV18	NA	TRBJ2-7	TRBD1	15	CASSPGQGWGYEQYF	TGTGCCAGCTCACCCGGACAGGGATGGGGCTACGAGCAGTACTTC
TRBV6-5	NA	TRBJ1-5	NA	15	CASRPMAASNQPQHF	TGTGCCAGCCGCCCCATGGCCGCTAGCAATCAGCCCCAGCATTTT
TRBV5-6	few	TRBJ1-5	TRBD1	16	CASSLEGQGSNQPQHF	TGTGCCAGCAGCTTGGAAGGACAGGGGAGCAATCAGCCCCAGCATTTT